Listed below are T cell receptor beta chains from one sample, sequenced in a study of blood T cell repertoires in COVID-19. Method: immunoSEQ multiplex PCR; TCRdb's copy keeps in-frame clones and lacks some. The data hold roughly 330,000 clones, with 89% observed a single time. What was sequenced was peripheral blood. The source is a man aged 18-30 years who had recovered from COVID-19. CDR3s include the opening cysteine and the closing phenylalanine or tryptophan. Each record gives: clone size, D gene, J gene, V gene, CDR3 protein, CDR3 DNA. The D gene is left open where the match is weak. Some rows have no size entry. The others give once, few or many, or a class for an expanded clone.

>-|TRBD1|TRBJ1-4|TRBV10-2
CASSEGGQALRNEKLFF
TGCGCCAGCAGTGAGGGCGGACAGGCGCTCCGAAATGAAAAACTGTTTTTT
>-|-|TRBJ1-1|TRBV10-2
CASSQTYTEAFF
TGCGCCAGCAGTCAAACTTACACTGAAGCTTTCTTT
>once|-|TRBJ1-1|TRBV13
CASSLGGRAFTEAFF
TGTGCCAGCAGCTTAGGTGGCAGGGCGTTTACTGAAGCTTTCTTT
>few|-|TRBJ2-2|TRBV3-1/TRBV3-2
CASTIQNTGELFF
TGTGCCAGCACAATTCAGAATACCGGGGAGCTGTTTTTT
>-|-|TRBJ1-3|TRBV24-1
CATRALSGNTIYF
TGTGCCACCAGGGCCCTCTCTGGAAACACCATATATTTT
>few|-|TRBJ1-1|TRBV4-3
CASSPYMNTEAFF
TGCGCCAGCAGCCCGTACATGAACACTGAAGCTTTCTTT
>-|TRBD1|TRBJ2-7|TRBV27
CASSSPGQGSYEQYF
TGTGCCAGCAGTTCCCCGGGACAGGGAAGCTACGAGCAGTACTTC
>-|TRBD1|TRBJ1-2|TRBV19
CASSLVTGGPNYGYTF
TGTGCCAGTAGTCTAGTAACAGGGGGACCTAACTATGGCTACACCTTC
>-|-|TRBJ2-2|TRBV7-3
CASRSEALTGELFF
TGTGCCAGCAGGTCAGAGGCCTTGACCGGGGAGCTGTTTTTT
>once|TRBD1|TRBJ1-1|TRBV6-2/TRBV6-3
CASSYSDRGLEAFF
TGTGCCAGCAGTTACTCGGACAGGGGACTTGAAGCTTTCTTT
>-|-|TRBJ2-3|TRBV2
CASSPPPGTPGETDTQYF
TGTGCCAGCAGTCCCCCCCCCGGGACCCCAGGGGAGACAGATACGCAGTATTTT
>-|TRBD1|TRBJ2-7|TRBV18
CASSPGTGAYEQYF
TGTGCCAGCTCACCAGGGACAGGGGCCTACGAGCAGTACTTC
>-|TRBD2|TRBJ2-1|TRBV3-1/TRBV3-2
CASSQTRGGEQFF
TGTGCCAGCAGCCAAACCCGGGGAGGGGAGCAGTTCTTC
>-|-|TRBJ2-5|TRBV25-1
CASSRSRGGQETQYF
TGTGCCAGCAGTCGTAGCAGGGGCGGCCAAGAGACCCAGTACTTC
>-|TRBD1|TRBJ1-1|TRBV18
CASSPPNRGANTEAFF
TGTGCCAGCTCACCACCGAACAGGGGCGCGAACACTGAAGCTTTCTTT
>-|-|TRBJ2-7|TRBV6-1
CASSEMIDSYEQYF
TGTGCCAGCAGTGAAATGATCGACAGTTACGAGCAGTACTTC
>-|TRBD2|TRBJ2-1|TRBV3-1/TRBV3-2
CASSQEKLGRASGGRYNEQFF
TGTGCCAGCAGCCAAGAAAAGCTGGGCAGGGCCAGCGGGGGCCGATACAATGAGCAGTTCTTC
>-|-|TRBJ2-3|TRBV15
CATSRVVSSVADTQYF
TGTGCCACCAGCAGAGTTGTATCTAGCGTTGCGGATACGCAGTATTTT
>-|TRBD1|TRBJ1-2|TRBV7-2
CASSLAPGTVLYGYTF
TGTGCCAGCAGCTTAGCCCCAGGGACAGTCTTATATGGCTACACCTTC
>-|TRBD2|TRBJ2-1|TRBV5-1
CASSLGTSLHEQFF
TGCGCCAGCAGCTTGGGGACTAGTCTTCATGAGCAGTTCTTC
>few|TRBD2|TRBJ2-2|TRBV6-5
CASSSSGGTGELFF
TGTGCCAGCAGTTCTAGCGGGGGCACCGGGGAGCTGTTTTTT
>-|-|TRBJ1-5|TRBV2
CASSYSGLPNQPQHF
TGTGCCAGCAGTTATTCAGGGTTACCCAATCAGCCCCAGCATTTT
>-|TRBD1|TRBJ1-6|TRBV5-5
CASSPPGGGKGSPLHF
TGTGCCAGCAGCCCGCCGGGAGGGGGCAAGGGATCACCCCTCCACTTT
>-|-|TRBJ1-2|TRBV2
CASRQISTGAYGYTF
TGTGCCAGCAGGCAGATATCGACAGGTGCCTATGGCTACACCTTC
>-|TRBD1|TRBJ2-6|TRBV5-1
CASSGGTGVSGANVLTF
TGCGCCAGCAGCGGCGGGACAGGGGTCTCTGGGGCCAACGTCCTGACTTTC
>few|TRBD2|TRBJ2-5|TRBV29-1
CSVEDPGLAGVSQETQYF
TGCAGCGTTGAAGATCCGGGACTAGCGGGGGTGTCTCAAGAGACCCAGTACTTC
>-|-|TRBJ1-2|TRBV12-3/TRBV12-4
CASSLGRNGYTF
TGTGCCAGCTCCCTGGGGAGAAATGGCTACACCTTC
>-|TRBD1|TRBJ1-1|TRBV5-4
CASSWDRGGTEAFF
TGTGCCAGCAGCTGGGACAGGGGGGGAACTGAAGCTTTCTTT
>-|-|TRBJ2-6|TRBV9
CASSLGGSGANVLTF
TGTGCCAGCTCTCTAGGGGGCTCTGGGGCCAACGTCCTGACTTTC
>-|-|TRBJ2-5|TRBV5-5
CASSLGHGETQYF
TGTGCCAGCAGCTTGGGCCACGGAGAGACCCAGTACTTC
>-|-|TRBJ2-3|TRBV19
CASSKGGRGWESTDTQYF
TGTGCCAGTAGTAAGGGGGGGCGCGGATGGGAAAGCACAGATACGCAGTATTTT
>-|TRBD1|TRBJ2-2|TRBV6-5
CASSFRTGGSGELFF
TGTGCCAGCAGTTTTCGGACAGGGGGTAGCGGGGAGCTGTTTTTT
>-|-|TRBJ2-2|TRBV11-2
CASSETPGTGELFF
TGTGCCAGCAGCGAAACCCCAGGGACCGGGGAGCTGTTTTTT
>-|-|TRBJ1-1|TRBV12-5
CASGPDSLPNTEAFF
TGTGCTAGTGGTCCGGACTCTCTACCGAACACTGAAGCTTTCTTT
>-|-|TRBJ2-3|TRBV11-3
CASEARDTQYF
TGTGCCAGCGAAGCGCGGGATACGCAGTATTTT
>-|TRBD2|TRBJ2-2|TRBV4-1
CASSQGGLAGGLYTGELFF
TGCGCCAGCAGCCAGGGGGGACTAGCGGGAGGGCTTTACACCGGGGAGCTGTTTTTT
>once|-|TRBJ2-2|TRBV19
CASKGGGSDTGELFF
TGTGCCAGTAAAGGTGGAGGGAGCGACACCGGGGAGCTGTTTTTT
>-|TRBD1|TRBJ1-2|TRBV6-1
CASSAKTNDRGDGYTF
TGTGCCAGCAGTGCAAAAACGAATGACAGGGGGGATGGCTACACCTTC
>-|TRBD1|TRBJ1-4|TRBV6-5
CASSYGTGTNEKLFF
TGTGCCAGCAGTTACGGGACAGGGACTAATGAAAAACTGTTTTTT
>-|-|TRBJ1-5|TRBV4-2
CASSQVQGSQPQHF
TGTGCCAGCAGCCAAGTCCAGGGCAGTCAGCCCCAGCATTTT
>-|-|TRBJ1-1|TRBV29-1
CSVDRETEAFF
TGCAGCGTTGACCGGGAAACTGAAGCTTTCTTT
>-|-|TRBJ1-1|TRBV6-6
CASSPSRRVTEAFF
TGTGCCAGCAGCCCCTCCCGCAGGGTCACTGAAGCTTTCTTT
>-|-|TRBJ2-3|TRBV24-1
CATSDGQDTTDTQYF
TGTGCCACCAGTGATGGGCAAGACACCACAGATACGCAGTATTTT
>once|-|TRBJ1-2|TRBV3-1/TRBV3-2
CASSLQQGANYGYTF
TGTGCCAGCAGCCTCCAACAGGGCGCAAATTATGGCTACACCTTC
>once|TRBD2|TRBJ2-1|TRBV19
CASSIDGASGGPYNEQFF
TGTGCCAGTAGTATAGATGGGGCTAGCGGGGGCCCCTACAATGAGCAGTTCTTC
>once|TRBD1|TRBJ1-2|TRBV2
CASSEGTGVYGYTF
TGTGCCAGCAGTGAAGGCACAGGGGTCTATGGCTACACCTTC
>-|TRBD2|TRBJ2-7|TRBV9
CASSVGVLAGNYEQYF
TGTGCCAGCAGTGTCGGCGTTCTAGCGGGGAACTACGAGCAGTACTTC
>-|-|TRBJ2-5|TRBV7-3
CASSLNGEAGAVETQYF
TGTGCCAGCAGCTTAAACGGGGAGGCGGGGGCGGTGGAGACCCAGTACTTC
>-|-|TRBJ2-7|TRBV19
CASSFSLSEVYEQYF
TGTGCCAGTAGTTTCTCCCTATCGGAGGTCTACGAGCAGTACTTC
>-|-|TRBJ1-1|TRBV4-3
CASSHLGGTEAFF
TGCGCCAGCAGCCACCTGGGGGGCACTGAAGCTTTCTTT
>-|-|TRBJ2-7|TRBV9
CASSRNAGNYYEQYF
TGTGCCAGCAGCAGGAACGCGGGGAATTACTACGAGCAGTACTTC
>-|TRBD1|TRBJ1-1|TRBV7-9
CASSFEGAGTEAFF
TGTGCCAGCAGCTTCGAGGGGGCCGGCACTGAAGCTTTCTTT
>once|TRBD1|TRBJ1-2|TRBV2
CASSDQGDYGYTF
TGTGCCAGCAGTGACCAGGGGGACTATGGCTACACCTTC